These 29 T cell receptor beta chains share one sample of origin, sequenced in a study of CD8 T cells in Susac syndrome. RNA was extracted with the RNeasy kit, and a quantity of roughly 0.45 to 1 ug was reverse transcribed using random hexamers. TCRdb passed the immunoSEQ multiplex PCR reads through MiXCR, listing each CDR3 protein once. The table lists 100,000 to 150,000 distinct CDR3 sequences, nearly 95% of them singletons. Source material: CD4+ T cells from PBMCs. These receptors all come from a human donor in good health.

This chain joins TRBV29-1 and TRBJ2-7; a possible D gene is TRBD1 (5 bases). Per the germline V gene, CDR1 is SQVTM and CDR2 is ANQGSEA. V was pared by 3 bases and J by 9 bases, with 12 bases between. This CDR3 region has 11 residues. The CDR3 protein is CSVDFGAGQYF. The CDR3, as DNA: TGCAGCGTTGATTTTGGGGCTGGGCAGTACTTC.

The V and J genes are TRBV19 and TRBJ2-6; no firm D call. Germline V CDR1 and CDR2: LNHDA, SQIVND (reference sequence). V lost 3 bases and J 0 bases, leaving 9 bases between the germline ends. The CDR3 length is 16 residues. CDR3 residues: CASSIAVLSGANVLTF. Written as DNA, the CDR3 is TGTGCCAGTAGTATCGCAGTCCTCTCTGGGGCCAACGTCCTGACTTTC.

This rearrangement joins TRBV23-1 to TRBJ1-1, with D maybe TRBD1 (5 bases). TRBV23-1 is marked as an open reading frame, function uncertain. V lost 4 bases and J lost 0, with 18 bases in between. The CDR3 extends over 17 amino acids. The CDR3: CASSLRGLLQMNTEAFF. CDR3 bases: TGCGCCAGCAGTCTGAGGGGACTACTGCAGATGAACACTGAAGCTTTCTTT.

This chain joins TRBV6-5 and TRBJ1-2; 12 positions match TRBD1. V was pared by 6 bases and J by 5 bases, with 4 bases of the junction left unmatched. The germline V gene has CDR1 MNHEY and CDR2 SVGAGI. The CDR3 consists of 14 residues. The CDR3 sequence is CASRPGQGAYGYTF. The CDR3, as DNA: TGTGCCAGCAGACCGGGACAGGGGGCGTATGGCTACACCTTC.

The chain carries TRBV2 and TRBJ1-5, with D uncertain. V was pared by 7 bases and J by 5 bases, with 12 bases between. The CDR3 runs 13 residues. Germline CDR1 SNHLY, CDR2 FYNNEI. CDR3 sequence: CASKWWGDQPQHF. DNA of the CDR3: TGTGCCAGCAAGTGGTGGGGAGATCAGCCCCAGCATTTT.

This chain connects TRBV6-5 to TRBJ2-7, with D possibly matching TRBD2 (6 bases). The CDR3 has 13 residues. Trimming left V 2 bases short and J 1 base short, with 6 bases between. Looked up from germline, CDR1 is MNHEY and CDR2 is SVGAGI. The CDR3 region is CASSYGLSYEQYF. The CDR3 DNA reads TGTGCCAGCAGTTACGGACTATCCTACGAGCAGTACTTC.

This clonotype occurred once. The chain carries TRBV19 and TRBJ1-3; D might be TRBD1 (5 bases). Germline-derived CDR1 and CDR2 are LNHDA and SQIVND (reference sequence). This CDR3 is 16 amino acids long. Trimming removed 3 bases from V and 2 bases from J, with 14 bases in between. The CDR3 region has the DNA TGTGCCAGTAGTATCTTCATGGGACGCGCTGGAAACACCATATATTTT. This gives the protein CASSIFMGRAGNTIYF.

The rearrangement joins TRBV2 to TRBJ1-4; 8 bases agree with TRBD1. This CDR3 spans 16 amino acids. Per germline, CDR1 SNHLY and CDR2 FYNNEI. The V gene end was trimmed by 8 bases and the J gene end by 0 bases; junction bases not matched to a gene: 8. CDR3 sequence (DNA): TGTGCCAGCTACAGGGGGTCGGGAGCAACTAATGAAAAACTGTTTTTT. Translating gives CASYRGSGATNEKLFF.

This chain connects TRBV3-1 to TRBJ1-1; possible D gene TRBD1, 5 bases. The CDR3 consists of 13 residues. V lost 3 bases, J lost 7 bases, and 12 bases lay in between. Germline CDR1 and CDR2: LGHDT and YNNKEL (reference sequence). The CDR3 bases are TGTGCCAGCAGCCAGTCATGGGGGAATGAAGCTTTCTTT. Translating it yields CASSQSWGNEAFF.

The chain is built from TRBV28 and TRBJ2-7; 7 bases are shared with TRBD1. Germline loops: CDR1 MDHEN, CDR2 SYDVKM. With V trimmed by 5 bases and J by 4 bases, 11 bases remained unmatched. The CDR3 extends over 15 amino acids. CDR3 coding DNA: TGTGCCAGCAGTCGGGCCGGGACAGCCTCTTACGAGCAGTACTTC. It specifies CASSRAGTASYEQYF.

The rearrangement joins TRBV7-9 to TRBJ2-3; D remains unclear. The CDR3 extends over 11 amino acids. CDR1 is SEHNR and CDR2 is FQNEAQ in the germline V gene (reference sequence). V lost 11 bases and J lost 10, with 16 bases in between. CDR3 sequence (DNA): TGTGCCGGCAACACGGCCGTATCGCAGTATTTT. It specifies CAGNTAVSQYF.

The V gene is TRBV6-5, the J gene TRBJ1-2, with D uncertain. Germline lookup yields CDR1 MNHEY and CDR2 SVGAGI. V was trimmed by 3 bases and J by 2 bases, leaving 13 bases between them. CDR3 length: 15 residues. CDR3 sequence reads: CASSYYGTKNYGYTF. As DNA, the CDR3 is TGTGCCAGCAGTTATTATGGTACGAAGAACTATGGCTACACCTTC.

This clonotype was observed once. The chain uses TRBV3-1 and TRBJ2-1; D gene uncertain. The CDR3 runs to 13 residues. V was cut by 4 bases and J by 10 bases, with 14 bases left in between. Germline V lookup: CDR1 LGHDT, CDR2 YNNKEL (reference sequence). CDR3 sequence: CASSPNTPGEQFF. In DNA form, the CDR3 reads TGTGCCAGCAGCCCAAACACCCCTGGGGAGCAGTTCTTC.

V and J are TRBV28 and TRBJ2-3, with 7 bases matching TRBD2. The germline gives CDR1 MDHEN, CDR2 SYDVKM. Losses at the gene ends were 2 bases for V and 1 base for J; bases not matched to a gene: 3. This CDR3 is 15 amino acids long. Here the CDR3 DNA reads TGTGCCAGCAGTTTAACGGGAGGACGCACAGATACGCAGTATTTT. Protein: CASSLTGGRTDTQYF.

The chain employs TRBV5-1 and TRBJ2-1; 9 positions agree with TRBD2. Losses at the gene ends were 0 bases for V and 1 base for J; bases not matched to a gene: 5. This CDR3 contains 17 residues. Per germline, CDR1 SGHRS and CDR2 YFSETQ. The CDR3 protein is CASSLVVAGVSYNEQFF. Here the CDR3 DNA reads TGCGCCAGCAGCTTGGTGGTAGCGGGAGTTTCCTACAATGAGCAGTTCTTC.

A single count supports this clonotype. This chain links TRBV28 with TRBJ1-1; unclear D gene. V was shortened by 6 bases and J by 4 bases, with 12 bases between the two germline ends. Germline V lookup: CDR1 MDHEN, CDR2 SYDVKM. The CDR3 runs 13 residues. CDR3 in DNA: TGTGCCAGCAGAGCAGGATCTCTCACTGAAGCTTTCTTT. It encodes CASRAGSLTEAFF.

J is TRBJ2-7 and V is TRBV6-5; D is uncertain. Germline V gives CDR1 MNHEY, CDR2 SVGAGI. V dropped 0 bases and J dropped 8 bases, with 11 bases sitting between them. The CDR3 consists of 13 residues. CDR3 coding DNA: TGTGCCAGCAGTTACTCGATCCAGTCCCAGCAGTACTTC. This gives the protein CASSYSIQSQQYF.

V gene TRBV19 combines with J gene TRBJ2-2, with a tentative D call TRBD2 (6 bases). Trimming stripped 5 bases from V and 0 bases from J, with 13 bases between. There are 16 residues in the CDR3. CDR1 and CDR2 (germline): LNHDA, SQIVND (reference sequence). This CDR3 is CASSSSELANTGELFF. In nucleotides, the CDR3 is TGTGCCAGTAGTTCTAGCGAGCTCGCGAACACCGGGGAGCTGTTTTTT.

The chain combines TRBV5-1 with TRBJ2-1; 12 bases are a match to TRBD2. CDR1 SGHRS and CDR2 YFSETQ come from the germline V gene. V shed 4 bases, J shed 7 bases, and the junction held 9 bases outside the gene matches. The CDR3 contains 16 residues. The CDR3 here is CASSLTSGSAGNEQFF. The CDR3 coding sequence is TGCGCCAGCAGCCTGACTAGCGGGAGTGCCGGGAATGAGCAGTTCTTC. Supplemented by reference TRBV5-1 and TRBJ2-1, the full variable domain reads KAGVTQTPRYLIKTRGQQVTLSCSPISGHRSVSWYQQTPGQGLQFLFEYFSETQRNKGNFPGRFSGRQFSNSRSEMNVSTLELGDSALYLCASSLTSGSAGNEQFFGPGTRLTVL.

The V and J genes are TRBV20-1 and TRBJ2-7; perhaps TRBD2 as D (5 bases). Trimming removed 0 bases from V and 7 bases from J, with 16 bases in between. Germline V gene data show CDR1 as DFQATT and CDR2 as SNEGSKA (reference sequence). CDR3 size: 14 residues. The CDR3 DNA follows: TGCAGTGCTAGAGATTGGAGAGGGCCGGAGGAGCAGTACTTC. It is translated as CSARDWRGPEEQYF.

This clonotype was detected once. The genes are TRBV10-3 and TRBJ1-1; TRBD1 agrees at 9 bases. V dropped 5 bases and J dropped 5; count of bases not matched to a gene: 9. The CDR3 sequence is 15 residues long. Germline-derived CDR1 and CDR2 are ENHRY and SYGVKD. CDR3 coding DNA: TGTGCCATCAGTCCTAGACAGGGGGAAGGGACTGAAGCTTTCTTT. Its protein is CAISPRQGEGTEAFF.

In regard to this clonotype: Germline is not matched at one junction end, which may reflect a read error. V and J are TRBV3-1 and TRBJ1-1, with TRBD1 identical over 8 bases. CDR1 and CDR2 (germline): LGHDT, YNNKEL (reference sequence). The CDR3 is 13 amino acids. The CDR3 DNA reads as TGTGCCAGCAGAAAGGCAGGGGGCACTGAAGCCTTCTTT. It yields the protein CASRKAGGTEAFF. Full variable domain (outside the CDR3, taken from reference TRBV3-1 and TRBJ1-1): DTAVSQTPKYLVTQMGNDKSIKCEQNLGHDTMYWYKQDSKKFLKIMFSYNNKELIINETVPNRFSPKSPDKAHLNLHINSLELGDSAVYFCASRKAGGTEAFFGQGTRLTVV.

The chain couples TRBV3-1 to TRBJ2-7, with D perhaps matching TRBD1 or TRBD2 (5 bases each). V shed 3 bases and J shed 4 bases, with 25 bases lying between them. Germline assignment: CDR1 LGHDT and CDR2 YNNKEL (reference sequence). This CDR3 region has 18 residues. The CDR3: CASSHWSVRGRRNYEQYF. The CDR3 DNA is TGTGCCAGCAGCCATTGGTCCGTCCGGGGCAGGAGGAATTACGAGCAGTACTTC.

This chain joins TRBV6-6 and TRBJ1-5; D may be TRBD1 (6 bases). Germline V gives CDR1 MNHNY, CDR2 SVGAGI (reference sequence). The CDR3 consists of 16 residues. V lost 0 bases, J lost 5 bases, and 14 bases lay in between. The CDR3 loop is CASSYSRGGLDQPQHF. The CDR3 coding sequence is TGTGCCAGCAGTTACTCAAGAGGGGGACTCGATCAGCCCCAGCATTTT.

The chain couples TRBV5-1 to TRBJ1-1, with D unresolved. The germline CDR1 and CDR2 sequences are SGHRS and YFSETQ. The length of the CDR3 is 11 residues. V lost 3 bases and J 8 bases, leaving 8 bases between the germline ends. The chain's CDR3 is CASSSSGEAFF. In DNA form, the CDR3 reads TGCGCCAGCAGCTCCTCGGGGGAAGCTTTCTTT.

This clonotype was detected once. Here the CDR3 DNA reads TGTGCCAGCAGTTTTTCAGGGGACTATGGCTACACCTTC. It translates to CASSFSGDYGYTF. The genes are TRBV12-3 or TRBV12-4 and TRBJ1-2; weak D call: TRBD1 (6 bases). The V and J ends lost 3 bases and 3 bases respectively, with 8 bases between them. This CDR3 is 13 amino acids long.

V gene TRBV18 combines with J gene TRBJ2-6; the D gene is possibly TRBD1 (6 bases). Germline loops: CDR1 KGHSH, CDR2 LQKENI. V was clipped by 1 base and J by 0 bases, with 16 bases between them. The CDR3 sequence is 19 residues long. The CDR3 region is CASSPLRTVLSSGANVLTF. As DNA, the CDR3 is TGTGCCAGCTCACCACTCCGGACAGTGCTTAGCTCTGGGGCCAACGTCCTGACTTTC.

CDR3 protein: CASSRKGAEDTQYF. The DNA of the CDR3 is TGCGCCAGCAGCCGTAAGGGGGCTGAAGATACGCAGTATTTT. The genes are TRBV10-1 and TRBJ2-3; 7 nucleotides line up with TRBD1. The CDR3 sequence is 14 residues long. Looked up from germline, CDR1 is WNHNN and CDR2 is SYGVQD (reference sequence). Germline trimming cut 6 bases from V and 5 bases from J; bases unmatched to any gene: 8.

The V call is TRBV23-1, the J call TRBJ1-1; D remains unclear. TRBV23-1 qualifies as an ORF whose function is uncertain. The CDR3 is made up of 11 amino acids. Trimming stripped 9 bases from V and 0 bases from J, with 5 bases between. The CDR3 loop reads CAREMNTEAFF. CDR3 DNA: TGCGCCAGGGAGATGAACACTGAAGCTTTCTTT.